Listed below are T cell receptor beta chains from one sample, sequenced in a study of blood T cell repertoires in COVID-19. This table comes from immunoSEQ multiplex PCR, and its TCRdb copy is limited to in-frame clones, with some not included. The data hold 250,000 to 300,000 clones, with around 87% observed a single time. Material: peripheral blood. The receptor source for this set is a woman aged 60 to 75 with COVID-19, enrolled during active disease. Each CDR3 is given with its conserved first and last residue. The order of the fields is CDR3 DNA, CDR3 protein, clone size, V gene, J gene, D gene. A D gene is named only where the DNA matches it firmly. Expanded clones are given a class, and other clones once, few, many or no size at all.

cdr3_nt: TGTGCCAGCAGCCCACTAAAGACGGAAAACACTGAAGCTTTCTTT; cdr3_aa: CASSPLKTENTEAFF; clone_size: .; v_call: TRBV9; j_call: TRBJ1-1; d_call: .
cdr3_nt: TGTGCCAGCAGCGAGAGGGGCGGGAGGGTTTTT; cdr3_aa: CASSERGGRVF; clone_size: .; v_call: TRBV6-5; j_call: TRBJ1-4; d_call: .
cdr3_nt: TGTGCCTGGGCTTGGGGGGGAAACATTCAGTACTTC; cdr3_aa: CAWAWGGNIQYF; clone_size: .; v_call: TRBV30; j_call: TRBJ2-4; d_call: TRBD2
cdr3_nt: TGTGCCAGCAGTTACCGAGGGGGGGTCCGGCAAGAGACCCAGTACTTC; cdr3_aa: CASSYRGGVRQETQYF; clone_size: .; v_call: TRBV6-6; j_call: TRBJ2-5; d_call: .
cdr3_nt: TGCGCCAGCAGTGAGGGACTAGTATCGAACACCGGGGAGCTGTTTTTT; cdr3_aa: CASSEGLVSNTGELFF; clone_size: .; v_call: TRBV5-1; j_call: TRBJ2-2; d_call: TRBD2
cdr3_nt: TGTGCCAGCACGATCTCTGGACAGCGGATATATTTT; cdr3_aa: CASTISGQRIYF; clone_size: .; v_call: TRBV13; j_call: TRBJ1-3; d_call: .
cdr3_nt: TGCGCCAGCGGCACAGGTCAAACTGGGGCCAACGTCCTGACTTTC; cdr3_aa: CASGTGQTGANVLTF; clone_size: .; v_call: TRBV5-1; j_call: TRBJ2-6; d_call: .
cdr3_nt: TGTGCCAGCAATGGTCCGGGACTAGCGGGAGGGACGCAGTATTTT; cdr3_aa: CASNGPGLAGGTQYF; clone_size: .; v_call: TRBV6-5; j_call: TRBJ2-3; d_call: TRBD2
cdr3_nt: TGCAGTGCCAGTAGTACTAGCGTGAGCTCCTACAATGAGCAGTTCTTC; cdr3_aa: CSASSTSVSSYNEQFF; clone_size: .; v_call: TRBV20-1; j_call: TRBJ2-1; d_call: TRBD2
cdr3_nt: TGTGCCAGCAGCCAGCAGGGGCCTGGCTACACCTTC; cdr3_aa: CASSQQGPGYTF; clone_size: .; v_call: TRBV4-2; j_call: TRBJ1-2; d_call: .
cdr3_nt: TGTGCCAGCAGCTTCTCCCGCCCGAGGGGACAGATATACTACGAGCAGTACTTC; cdr3_aa: CASSFSRPRGQIYYEQYF; clone_size: .; v_call: TRBV7-2; j_call: TRBJ2-7; d_call: TRBD1
cdr3_nt: TGTGCCAGCTCACCACGATCGCCAGGGCAAAGGCCTGGAAACACCATATATTTT; cdr3_aa: CASSPRSPGQRPGNTIYF; clone_size: .; v_call: TRBV18; j_call: TRBJ1-3; d_call: .
cdr3_nt: TGTGCCAGCAGCTTAAGGCGGGACAGGGGCTACGAGCAGTACTTC; cdr3_aa: CASSLRRDRGYEQYF; clone_size: .; v_call: TRBV7-8; j_call: TRBJ2-7; d_call: TRBD1
cdr3_nt: TGTGCCAGCAGCTTAGATCGAAGGACTAGCGGGACCGGGGAGCTGTTTTTT; cdr3_aa: CASSLDRRTSGTGELFF; clone_size: once; v_call: TRBV11-3; j_call: TRBJ2-2; d_call: TRBD2
cdr3_nt: TGTGCCAGCAGCCTCCCGACAGGGGAGGACTATGGCTACACCTTC; cdr3_aa: CASSLPTGEDYGYTF; clone_size: few; v_call: TRBV5-4; j_call: TRBJ1-2; d_call: TRBD1
cdr3_nt: TGTGCCGGGGAGGTCAGCGGGAGTAATGAGCAGTTCTTC; cdr3_aa: CAGEVSGSNEQFF; clone_size: .; v_call: TRBV2; j_call: TRBJ2-1; d_call: TRBD2
cdr3_nt: TGTGCCAGCAGCGCCCCAGGAGGAGCGGGAGCAGATACGCAGTATTTT; cdr3_aa: CASSAPGGAGADTQYF; clone_size: .; v_call: TRBV9; j_call: TRBJ2-3; d_call: TRBD2
cdr3_nt: TGTGCCAGCAGCCAAGGACAGGGCGTTGACGCACCCCTCCACTTT; cdr3_aa: CASSQGQGVDAPLHF; clone_size: many; v_call: TRBV3-1/TRBV3-2; j_call: TRBJ1-6; d_call: TRBD1
cdr3_nt: TGCAGCGCCGAAACAAGGACAGGGGGGACGAACACTGAAGCTTTCTTT; cdr3_aa: CSAETRTGGTNTEAFF; clone_size: .; v_call: TRBV29-1; j_call: TRBJ1-1; d_call: TRBD1
cdr3_nt: TGTGCCAGCGGGCGAAACACCATATATTTT; cdr3_aa: CASGRNTIYF; clone_size: .; v_call: TRBV28; j_call: TRBJ1-3; d_call: .
cdr3_nt: TGTGCCAGCGGCGGGGGGGCAGGTAATCAGCCCCAGCATTTT; cdr3_aa: CASGGGAGNQPQHF; clone_size: .; v_call: TRBV7-9; j_call: TRBJ1-5; d_call: .
cdr3_nt: TGTGCCAGTAGTCCCCCGGGGTACACTGAAGCTTTCTTT; cdr3_aa: CASSPPGYTEAFF; clone_size: .; v_call: TRBV19; j_call: TRBJ1-1; d_call: .
cdr3_nt: TGTGCCAGCAGCTTATCGCGGAACACCGGGGAGCTGTTTTTT; cdr3_aa: CASSLSRNTGELFF; clone_size: .; v_call: TRBV7-3; j_call: TRBJ2-2; d_call: .
cdr3_nt: TGCGCCAGCACTTGGACAGGGAGAACCCACGAGCAGTACTTC; cdr3_aa: CASTWTGRTHEQYF; clone_size: .; v_call: TRBV10-2; j_call: TRBJ2-7; d_call: TRBD1
cdr3_nt: TGTGCCTGGAGTGTACGACAGGGGACTTCACCCCTCCACTTT; cdr3_aa: CAWSVRQGTSPLHF; clone_size: .; v_call: TRBV30; j_call: TRBJ1-6; d_call: TRBD1
cdr3_nt: TGTGCCAGCAGCCTTTTGACAGGGGGCATTCAGTACTTC; cdr3_aa: CASSLLTGGIQYF; clone_size: .; v_call: TRBV12-3/TRBV12-4; j_call: TRBJ2-4; d_call: TRBD1
cdr3_nt: TGTGCCAGTAGTATCCCCCTAGCGGGGCCCTACGAGCAGTACTTC; cdr3_aa: CASSIPLAGPYEQYF; clone_size: .; v_call: TRBV19; j_call: TRBJ2-7; d_call: TRBD2
cdr3_nt: TGTGCCAGCACAAGAACAGGGATGGCTGGGGCCAACGTCCTGACTTTC; cdr3_aa: CASTRTGMAGANVLTF; clone_size: many; v_call: TRBV2; j_call: TRBJ2-6; d_call: .
cdr3_nt: TGTGCCAGCAGCCCAATAGACAGGGAGCTGTTTTTT; cdr3_aa: CASSPIDRELFF; clone_size: .; v_call: TRBV5-5; j_call: TRBJ2-2; d_call: .
cdr3_nt: TGTGCCAGTAGTATCGTACCTAGCGGGAGGGCGGGGACGCAGTATTTT; cdr3_aa: CASSIVPSGRAGTQYF; clone_size: .; v_call: TRBV19; j_call: TRBJ2-3; d_call: TRBD2
cdr3_nt: TGTGCCAGCAGTTACCTGGGACTAGCGGGAGGGCTGTTCTTC; cdr3_aa: CASSYLGLAGGLFF; clone_size: .; v_call: TRBV6-5; j_call: TRBJ2-1; d_call: TRBD2
cdr3_nt: TGTGCCAGCAGCGTAGCCGGACAGGGGGCCCCCTACGAGCAGTACTTC; cdr3_aa: CASSVAGQGAPYEQYF; clone_size: few; v_call: TRBV9; j_call: TRBJ2-7; d_call: TRBD1
cdr3_nt: TGTGCCAGCAGCGCCTTGGGGTGGGGGCGTGGGGATGAGCAGTTCTTC; cdr3_aa: CASSALGWGRGDEQFF; clone_size: once; v_call: TRBV9; j_call: TRBJ2-1; d_call: .
cdr3_nt: TGCGCCAGCAGCTTGAGAGGAGACGACTCACCCCTCCACTTT; cdr3_aa: CASSLRGDDSPLHF; clone_size: .; v_call: TRBV5-1; j_call: TRBJ1-6; d_call: .
cdr3_nt: TGTGCCAGCAGGCGACACCGGAATCAGCCCCAGCATTTT; cdr3_aa: CASRRHRNQPQHF; clone_size: once; v_call: TRBV12-3/TRBV12-4; j_call: TRBJ1-5; d_call: .
cdr3_nt: TGTGCCAGCAGTTACTCGCGGCGGGGGGGCCTCTTC; cdr3_aa: CASSYSRRGGLF; clone_size: .; v_call: TRBV6-2/TRBV6-3; j_call: TRBJ2-1; d_call: TRBD2
cdr3_nt: TGTGCCTGGAGTGTACTTGGACTAGCGGGAGGAGGCTACCTATACGAGCAGTACTTC; cdr3_aa: CAWSVLGLAGGGYLYEQYF; clone_size: .; v_call: TRBV30; j_call: TRBJ2-7; d_call: TRBD2
cdr3_nt: TGTGCCACCAGCAGAGATGAGGGGACTAGCGGTTACAATGAGCAGTTCTTC; cdr3_aa: CATSRDEGTSGYNEQFF; clone_size: .; v_call: TRBV15; j_call: TRBJ2-1; d_call: TRBD2
cdr3_nt: TGTGCCAGTAGTAGCCCCCCCCAGGGGGGCAATCAGCCCCAGCATTTT; cdr3_aa: CASSSPPQGGNQPQHF; clone_size: .; v_call: TRBV19; j_call: TRBJ1-5; d_call: TRBD1
cdr3_nt: TGTGCCAGCAGTTACCCCGGGGAGAGCTCCTACGAGCAGTACTTC; cdr3_aa: CASSYPGESSYEQYF; clone_size: .; v_call: TRBV6-6; j_call: TRBJ2-7; d_call: .
cdr3_nt: TGTGCCAGCAGTGATATTGGTAGTCCTCAAGAGACCCAGTACTTC; cdr3_aa: CASSDIGSPQETQYF; clone_size: .; v_call: TRBV2; j_call: TRBJ2-5; d_call: .
cdr3_nt: TGTGCCAGCAGCAAACCTGCTCGCACCCGAGAACTAGCGGGAGGTAGGAATGAGCAGTTCTTC; cdr3_aa: CASSKPARTRELAGGRNEQFF; clone_size: .; v_call: TRBV21-1; j_call: TRBJ2-1; d_call: .
cdr3_nt: TGTGCCATCAGTGAAAGTATCGCGGCTTCGTACGAGCAGTACTTC; cdr3_aa: CAISESIAASYEQYF; clone_size: .; v_call: TRBV10-3; j_call: TRBJ2-7; d_call: .